The 5 T cell receptor beta chains listed next were all sequenced from one sample in a study of CD8 T cells in Susac syndrome. cDNA came from roughly 0.53 to 1 ug RNA primed by random hexamers. TCRdb reanalysed the immunoSEQ multiplex PCR reads using MiXCR and keeps one entry per CDR3 protein. The table lists about 210,000 distinct CDR3 sequences, 95% of them singletons. Source material: CD4+ T cells from PBMCs. These receptors were collected from a human donor with multiple sclerosis.

The CDR3 spells CASSLSGQGVDYEQYF. Here the CDR3 DNA reads TGTGCCAGCAGCTTGAGCGGACAGGGGGTAGACTACGAGCAGTACTTC. The J gene is TRBJ2-7, the V gene TRBV13; TRBD1 matches at 10 bases. V dropped 3 bases and J dropped 3; count of bases not matched to a gene: 8. Per the germline V gene, CDR1 is PRHDT and CDR2 is FYEKMQ (reference sequence). CDR3 length equals 16 residues.

The chain links TRBV12-3 or TRBV12-4 to TRBJ2-6, with no clear D. V gave up 5 bases and J gave up 0 bases, with 5 bases separating them. CDR3 size: 14 residues. CDR3 residues: CASSEYSGANVLTF. CDR3 DNA sequence: TGTGCCAGCAGTGAGTACTCTGGGGCCAACGTCCTGACTTTC.

The rearrangement links TRBV5-1 to TRBJ2-3, with 9 nucleotides matching TRBD1. Trimming at V came to 0 bases and at J to 6 bases, leaving 5 bases not matched to a gene. In germline, CDR1 is SGHRS, CDR2 YFSETQ. CDR3 length equals 15 residues. CDR3 sequence reads: CASSLDGTGSDTQYF. The CDR3 bases are TGCGCCAGCAGCTTGGACGGGACAGGGTCGGATACGCAGTATTTT.

The chain uses TRBV20-1 and TRBJ2-5; D is undetermined. Germline CDR1 and CDR2: DFQATT and SNEGSKA (reference sequence). This CDR3 has 14 residues. V was trimmed by 0 bases and J by 4 bases, leaving 12 bases between them. CDR3 nucleotide sequence: TGCAGTGCTAGAGATGGCCTCCCCGGAGAGACCCAGTACTTC. Encoded protein: CSARDGLPGETQYF.

This clonotype was picked up one time. The J gene is TRBJ2-5, the V gene TRBV30; D possibly corresponds to TRBD1 (6 bases). V lost 0 bases, J lost 5 bases, and 13 bases lay in between. This CDR3 has 14 residues. Germline values: CDR1 GTSNPN, CDR2 SVGIG (reference sequence). In DNA form, the CDR3 reads TGTGCCTGGAGTGTAAACAGGGTTCCGGAGACCCAGTACTTC. It translates to CAWSVNRVPETQYF.